A selection of T cell receptor beta chains follows, all from one sample in a study of blood T cells in healthy people across ages. Using its own MiXCR run on the 5' RACE reads, TCRdb lists one record per CDR3 protein. This sample has about 290,000 distinct CDR3 sequences, with about 25% found just once. Sequencing was performed on blood. Every receptor here comes from a woman in her 70s in good health. The CDR3 runs from the conserved cysteine through the conserved F or W. D genes are given only for firm matches. Not all rows give a size; the values are once, few, many and, for expanded clones, a class.

clone size	D gene	V gene	J gene	CDR3 protein	CDR3 DNA
NA	TRBD1	TRBV20-1	TRBJ2-7	CSASDPGQGALEQYF	TGCAGTGCCTCAGATCCGGGACAGGGGGCGCTTGAGCAGTACTTC
NA	NA	TRBV5-1	TRBJ2-4	CASSGGTIKNIQYF	TGCGCCAGCAGCGGGGGGACAATCAAAAACATTCAGTACTTC
few	NA	TRBV18	TRBJ2-5	CASSPRLAEQQETQYF	TGTGCCAGCTCACCAAGACTGGCCGAGCAACAAGAGACCCAGTACTTC
few	NA	TRBV2	TRBJ2-7	CASRLAPYEQYF	TGTGCCAGCAGGCTAGCCCCTTACGAGCAGTACTTC
few	NA	TRBV20-1	TRBJ1-2	CSARSPRKYGYTF	TGCAGTGCTAGATCCCCACGGAAGTATGGCTACACCTTC
NA	TRBD1	TRBV28	TRBJ1-2	CASYGQVGDGYTF	TGTGCCAGCTATGGACAGGTGGGGGATGGCTACACCTTC
NA	TRBD1	TRBV7-2	TRBJ2-7	CASSGDRDEWGEQYF	TGTGCCAGCAGCGGGGACAGGGATGAGTGGGGCGAGCAGTACTTC
few	NA	TRBV9	TRBJ2-1	CASSVSTRYSNEQFF	TGTGCCAGCAGCGTAAGTACTCGCTATTCCAATGAGCAGTTCTTC
few	NA	TRBV20-1	TRBJ2-5	CSAHGERETQYF	TGCAGTGCTCATGGGGAGCGGGAGACCCAGTACTTC
NA	NA	TRBV7-8	TRBJ1-1	CASSAKNTEAFF	TGTGCCAGCAGCGCCAAGAACACTGAAGCTTTCTTT
NA	TRBD1	TRBV29-1	TRBJ2-1	CSVEVGQGYNEQFF	TGCAGCGTTGAAGTAGGACAGGGCTACAATGAGCAGTTCTTC
few	TRBD1	TRBV29-1	TRBJ1-1	CSVLMGTGITGTEAFF	TGCAGCGTTCTGATGGGGACAGGAATAACGGGCACTGAAGCTTTCTTT
many	NA	TRBV7-2	TRBJ1-4	CASSFDPGGKLFF	TGTGCCAGCAGCTTTGACCCGGGAGGAAAACTGTTTTTT
NA	NA	TRBV15	TRBJ2-1	CATSGESGAIYNEQFF	TGTGCCACCAGCGGAGAGAGCGGAGCAATATACAATGAGCAGTTCTTC
many	NA	TRBV4-1	TRBJ1-4	CASSPDGGPRNEKLFF	TGCGCCAGCAGCCCCGATGGGGGACCCCGGAATGAAAAACTGTTTTTT
few	NA	TRBV28	TRBJ2-3	CASSWGADTQYF	TGTGCCAGCAGTTGGGGAGCAGATACGCAGTATTTT
NA	TRBD2	TRBV28	TRBJ2-1	CASSLTSGRDNEQFF	TGTGCCAGCAGTTTGACTAGCGGGAGGGATAATGAGCAGTTCTTC
NA	NA	TRBV12-3/TRBV12-4	TRBJ2-7	CASSLGRRIEQYF	TGTGCCAGCAGTTTGGGGCGTAGGATCGAGCAGTACTTC
few	NA	TRBV9	TRBJ2-2	CASSPKGGRNTGELFF	TGTGCCAGCAGCCCGAAGGGGGGCCGGAACACCGGGGAGCTGTTTTTT
NA	TRBD1	TRBV15	TRBJ2-7	CATSRDRRTGGQYEQYF	TGTGCCACCAGCAGAGATCGAAGGACAGGGGGTCAGTACGAGCAGTACTTC
NA	NA	TRBV3-1	TRBJ1-1	CASSQGEGRTLWKAFF	TGTGCCAGCAGCCAAGGCGAGGGACGGACCCTTTGGAAAGCTTTCTTT
few	TRBD1	TRBV10-3	TRBJ1-1	CAISTQGMNTEAFF	TGTGCCATCAGTACACAGGGGATGAACACTGAAGCTTTCTTT
NA	TRBD2	TRBV10-2	TRBJ2-7	CASRSGDSYEQYF	TGCGCCAGCAGAAGCGGGGACTCCTACGAGCAGTACTTC
NA	NA	TRBV27	TRBJ2-5	CASSFSGALETQYF	TGTGCCAGCAGTTTTTCAGGGGCACTAGAGACCCAGTACTTC
few	NA	TRBV28	TRBJ1-4	CASSEEYNEKLFF	TGTGCCAGCAGCGAGGAATATAATGAAAAACTGTTTTTT
few	NA	TRBV5-1	TRBJ1-1	CASSLKTDLNTEAFF	TGCGCCAGCAGCCTTAAGACCGACTTGAACACTGAAGCTTTCTTT
NA	NA	TRBV28	TRBJ2-7	CASTSPAAYEQYF	TGTGCCAGCACCTCGCCGGCCGCCTACGAGCAGTACTTC
few	TRBD2	TRBV9	TRBJ2-1	CASSVGSGSYNEQFF	TGTGCCAGCAGCGTAGGGAGCGGGAGCTACAATGAGCAGTTCTTC
NA	NA	TRBV28	TRBJ2-5	CASSKPGQQETQYF	TGTGCCAGCAGCAAACCTGGACAGCAAGAGACCCAGTACTTC
many	TRBD2	TRBV18	TRBJ2-7	CASSLLAGENEQYF	TGTGCCAGCTCACTTCTAGCGGGAGAGAACGAGCAGTACTTC
few	TRBD1	TRBV7-8	TRBJ2-7	CASSSGQGDHEQYF	TGTGCCAGCAGCTCCGGACAGGGGGACCACGAGCAGTACTTC
NA	NA	TRBV29-1	TRBJ1-4	CSVERGEKLFF	TGCAGCGTTGAACGGGGAGAAAAACTGTTTTTT
NA	NA	TRBV7-8	TRBJ1-2	CASSLGQPSNYGYTF	TGTGCCAGCAGCCTCGGACAGCCTTCTAACTATGGCTACACCTTC
NA	NA	TRBV27	TRBJ1-1	CASRFRDTSQAFF	TGTGCCAGCAGGTTCCGGGACACGTCCCAAGCTTTCTTT
NA	NA	TRBV29-1	TRBJ2-1	CSVDARYYNEQFF	TGCAGCGTTGATGCCAGGTACTACAATGAGCAGTTCTTC
NA	NA	TRBV12-3/TRBV12-4	TRBJ2-7	CASSLGGDEQYF	TGTGCCAGCAGTTTAGGGGGTGACGAGCAGTACTTC
NA	TRBD1	TRBV12-3/TRBV12-4	TRBJ1-5	CASRAGQGANQPQHF	TGTGCCAGCAGGGCGGGACAGGGGGCTAATCAGCCCCAGCATTTT
NA	NA	TRBV14	TRBJ1-1	CASSQDEFLNTEAFF	TGTGCCAGCAGCCAAGACGAGTTCCTGAACACTGAAGCTTTCTTT
NA	NA	TRBV28	TRBJ1-2	CASSLTSGYTF	TGTGCCAGCAGTTTAACCTCTGGCTACACCTTC
many	TRBD1	TRBV20-1	TRBJ1-4	CSTRTGNEKLFF	TGCAGTACCCGGACAGGGAATGAAAAACTGTTTTTT
NA	NA	TRBV2	TRBJ2-3	CASSDPGGTDTQYF	TGTGCCAGCAGTGACCCGGGCGGCACAGATACGCAGTATTTT
few	NA	TRBV28	TRBJ1-2	CASSPSMGIGGYTF	TGTGCCAGCAGTCCCTCTATGGGGATAGGGGGCTACACCTTC
many	NA	TRBV28	TRBJ2-2	CASSLYTGELFF	TGTGCCAGCAGTCTCTACACCGGGGAGCTGTTTTTT
few	TRBD1	TRBV12-3/TRBV12-4	TRBJ2-7	CASNGQGQGEQYF	TGTGCCAGCAACGGACAGGGTCAGGGCGAGCAGTACTTC
many	NA	TRBV4-1	TRBJ1-5	CASSQQGSLSNQPQHF	TGCGCCAGCAGCCAACAGGGGTCTCTAAGCAATCAGCCCCAGCATTTT
NA	NA	TRBV9	TRBJ2-3	CASSARDTQYF	TGTGCCAGCAGCGCTAGAGATACGCAGTATTTT
NA	NA	TRBV4-2	TRBJ2-1	CASSQDASSYNEQFF	TGTGCCAGCAGCCAAGACGCGAGCTCCTACAATGAGCAGTTCTTC
many	TRBD1	TRBV7-3	TRBJ2-7	CASSLGQGKYEQYF	TGTGCCAGCAGCTTGGGACAGGGGAAGTACGAGCAGTACTTC
NA	NA	TRBV24-1	TRBJ2-5	CATSPGRRGGETQYF	TGTGCCACCAGCCCCGGCCGGAGGGGGGGAGAGACCCAGTACTTC
NA	NA	TRBV7-9	TRBJ1-1	CASSLVMAEAFF	TGTGCCAGCAGCTTAGTAATGGCTGAAGCTTTCTTT
many	TRBD1	TRBV7-8	TRBJ2-7	CASSPQTGGYSYEQYF	TGTGCCAGCAGCCCTCAGACAGGGGGATACTCCTACGAGCAGTACTTC
NA	TRBD1	TRBV29-1	TRBJ1-2	CSVLYRGFDGYTF	TGCAGCGTTCTTTACAGGGGCTTCGATGGCTACACCTTC
once	TRBD2	TRBV9	TRBJ2-3	CASSGGTSGRDTQYF	TGTGCCAGCAGCGGCGGGACTAGCGGGAGAGATACGCAGTATTTT
few	TRBD2	TRBV5-1	TRBJ2-1	CASSPGTSGRANEQFF	TGCGCCAGCAGCCCCGGGACTAGCGGGAGGGCCAATGAGCAGTTCTTC
NA	NA	TRBV7-2	TRBJ1-5	CASSKGTGWDQPQHF	TGTGCCAGCAGCAAAGGGACCGGCTGGGATCAGCCCCAGCATTTT
NA	NA	TRBV5-1	TRBJ2-1	CASSLDSVEFF	TGCGCCAGCAGCTTGGACTCCGTGGAGTTCTTC